The 31 T cell receptor beta chains presented below share a single source sample, sequenced in a study of graft-versus-host responses after intestinal transplantation. The data were produced by immunoSEQ multiplex PCR, yet TCRdb's version contains in-frame clones alone and is incomplete. Here the sample spans 5,500 to 8,000 clones, about nine tenths being singletons. The sequences come from PBMCs, collected roughly 89 days after transplant. These receptors were collected from a human patient who received an intestinal transplant, so some T cells may come from the graft donor.

This chain connects TRBV5-8 to TRBJ1-2; D gene unclear. Germline values: CDR1 SGHTS, CDR2 YDEGEE. The CDR3 consists of 13 residues. The germline V and J ends were trimmed by 7 bases and 5 bases, with 15 bases remaining between them. CDR3 nucleotides: TGTGCCAGCCGGACCGGGAGAAGGTATGGCTACACCTTC. It encodes CASRTGRRYGYTF.

The chain has TRBV7-2 and TRBJ1-4; 10 bases agree with TRBD1. V gave up 4 bases and J gave up 7 bases; unmatched junction bases: 6. CDR1 and CDR2 from the germline V gene are SGHTA and FQGNSA. CDR3 length equals 15 residues. The CDR3, as DNA: TGTGCCAGCAGCTGGGGGACAGGGGTCTTTGAAAAACTGTTTTTT. This encodes CASSWGTGVFEKLFF.

V gene TRBV2 combines with J gene TRBJ2-7; 12 positions agree with TRBD2. Looked up from germline, CDR1 is SNHLY and CDR2 is FYNNEI. CDR3 length: 18 amino acids. V lost 6 bases and J lost 0; bases outside the gene matches: 12. The CDR3: CASRRQTSGGHYSYEQYF. The CDR3 bases are TGTGCCAGCAGAAGACAAACTAGCGGGGGGCACTACTCCTACGAGCAGTACTTC. Looking up the rest from reference TRBV2 and TRBJ2-7 gives the full variable domain: EPEVTQTPSHQVTQMGQEVILRCVPISNHLYFYWYRQILGQKVEFLVSFYNNEISEKSEIFDDQFSVERPDGSNFTLKIRSTKLEDSAMYFCASRRQTSGGHYSYEQYFGPGTRLTVT.

The chain links TRBV6-5 to TRBJ2-7, with 7 bases that match TRBD2. This CDR3 has 15 residues. Unmatched junction bases numbered 6, after V lost 0 bases and J lost 4 bases. The germline gives CDR1 MNHEY, CDR2 SVGAGI. The CDR3: CASSYSRGRVYEQYF. CDR3 nucleotide sequence: TGTGCCAGCAGTTACTCAAGAGGGAGGGTTTACGAGCAGTACTTC.

The V call is TRBV5-1, the J call TRBJ2-7; TRBD1 matches 9 bases. CDR1 and CDR2 from the germline V gene are SGHRS and YFSETQ. After removal of 4 bases from V and 5 bases from J, the junction contained 10 bases not matched to a gene. This CDR3 spans 15 amino acids. The CDR3 sequence is CASSISGTGYNEQYF. The CDR3 region has the DNA TGCGCCAGCAGCATTTCCGGGACAGGGTACAACGAGCAGTACTTC.

The chain links TRBV19 to TRBJ1-2; tentatively, D is TRBD1 (5 bases). Germline values: CDR1 LNHDA, CDR2 SQIVND (reference sequence). This CDR3 is 15 amino acids long. The ends were cut back, 5 bases at V and 6 bases at J, with 19 bases in the middle. CDR3 sequence (DNA): TGTGCCAGTAGTCCCCGGGGGGTACAACGGGATGGCTACACCTTC. Translating gives CASSPRGVQRDGYTF.

This rearrangement joins TRBV27 to TRBJ2-6; no clear D. Germline loops: CDR1 MNHEY, CDR2 SMNVEV (reference sequence). Trimming shortened V by 0 bases and J by 0 bases, and 6 bases separated the two germline ends. CDR3 length: 16 residues. The CDR3 sequence is CASSLSWSSGANVLTF. DNA for the CDR3: TGTGCCAGCAGTTTATCATGGTCCTCTGGGGCCAACGTCCTGACTTTC.

The genes are TRBV2 and TRBJ2-2; a possible D gene is TRBD1 (6 bases). From germline, CDR1 is SNHLY and CDR2 FYNNEI. The CDR3 is 15 residues long. V was cut by 8 bases and J by 4 bases, with 17 bases left in between. CDR3 residues: CASAFVDRSTGELFF. In DNA form, the CDR3 reads TGTGCCAGCGCGTTCGTTGACAGGTCCACCGGGGAGCTGTTTTTT. Supplemented by reference TRBV2 and TRBJ2-2, the full variable domain reads EPEVTQTPSHQVTQMGQEVILRCVPISNHLYFYWYRQILGQKVEFLVSFYNNEISEKSEIFDDQFSVERPDGSNFTLKIRSTKLEDSAMYFCASAFVDRSTGELFFGEGSRLTVL.

This chain's CDR3 is CASSESPGGYSPLHF. CDR3 bases: TGTGCCAGCAGTGAAAGTCCAGGGGGATATTCACCCCTCCACTTT. The V gene is TRBV25-1, the J gene TRBJ1-6; TRBD1 matches 7 bases. The V gene's germline CDR1 is MGHDK and CDR2 SYGVNS. J was trimmed by 8 bases and V by 2 bases; bases with no gene match: 6. The CDR3 contains 15 residues.

This clone was found a few times. This chain joins TRBV27 and TRBJ1-1; TRBD1 matches at 7 bases. Germline CDR1 is MNHEY and CDR2 is SMNVEV (reference sequence). The CDR3 spans 14 residues. With V trimmed by 4 bases and J by 2 bases, 4 bases remained unmatched. CDR3 residues: CASSWQGGNTEAFF. For the CDR3, the DNA is TGTGCCAGCAGTTGGCAGGGGGGCAACACTGAAGCTTTCTTT.

This clone appeared a few times. The V and J genes are TRBV6-1 and TRBJ2-3, with 13 bases lining up with TRBD2. Germline CDR1 and CDR2: MNHNS and SASEGT. The ends lost 2 bases at V and 4 bases at J; junction bases unmatched: 3. The CDR3 sequence is 16 residues long. The CDR3 DNA reads TGTGCCAGCAGTGAAAAACTAGCGGGAGGGCCAGATACGCAGTATTTT. Protein product: CASSEKLAGGPDTQYF.

This clone was detected once. The V and J genes are TRBV5-1 and TRBJ2-2, with D possibly being TRBD2 (6 bases). Trimming pared 0 bases from V and 7 bases from J, leaving 13 bases between. Germline V gene data show CDR1 as SGHRS and CDR2 as YFSETQ. The CDR3 has 15 amino acids. CDR3 in DNA: TGCGCCAGCAGCTTGGCTGTCGGGGGACTCGGGGAGCTGTTTTTT. It translates to CASSLAVGGLGELFF.

This rearrangement joins TRBV27 to TRBJ2-1; D possibly uses TRBD1 or TRBD2 (5 bases each). Germline V gene data show CDR1 as MNHEY and CDR2 as SMNVEV (reference sequence). There are 15 residues in the CDR3. V was pared by 2 bases and J by 4 bases, with 12 bases between. CDR3 nucleotides: TGTGCCAGCAGTTTAGGGGGTGAAGGATACAATGAGCAGTTCTTC. It yields the protein CASSLGGEGYNEQFF.

The rearrangement uses TRBV5-5 and TRBJ1-5, with D hard to call. V lost 4 bases and J 2 bases, leaving 10 bases between the germline ends. CDR1 is SGHKS and CDR2 is YYEKEE in the germline V gene (reference sequence). CDR3 length: 14 residues. The CDR3 DNA sequence: TGTGCCAGCAGCAGATCGGCCGGCAATCAGCCCCAGCATTTT. It yields the protein CASSRSAGNQPQHF.

The V gene is TRBV23-1, the J gene TRBJ2-7, with 12 bases that match TRBD2. TRBV23-1 is assigned to the ORF class and has an uncertain function. The CDR3 loop spans 19 amino acids. V shed 2 bases, J shed 0 bases, and the junction held 11 bases outside the gene matches. Written as DNA, the CDR3 is TGCGCCAGCAGTCAAACAGGGGCTAGCGGGGGGGAAGGCTCCTACGAGCAGTACGTC. Its translation: CASSQTGASGGEGSYEQYV.

This chain links TRBV11-2 with TRBJ1-5, with D maybe TRBD1 (5 bases). Trimming shortened V by 0 bases and J by 7 bases, and 13 bases separated the two germline ends. Germline V gene lookup returns CDR1 SGHAT and CDR2 FQNNGV. The CDR3 is 15 amino acids. This CDR3 is CASSLDTGQGQPQHF. The CDR3 DNA reads as TGTGCCAGCAGCTTAGATACGGGGCAAGGACAGCCCCAGCATTTT.

The V and J genes are TRBV28 and TRBJ2-6; 11 bases fit TRBD1. V shed 6 bases and J 7 bases; nucleotides not matched to a gene: 5. This CDR3 has 15 amino acids. Germline V gene data show CDR1 as MDHEN and CDR2 as SYDVKM. The CDR3 is CASSWTGGYANVLTF. The CDR3 region has the DNA TGTGCCAGCAGCTGGACAGGGGGCTATGCCAACGTCCTGACTTTC.

The rearrangement joins TRBV11-2 to TRBJ1-2; 10 bases agree with TRBD1. V trimming: 5 bases; J trimming: 4 bases; junction bases outside the gene matches: 7. Per germline, CDR1 SGHAT and CDR2 FQNNGV. The CDR3 is made up of 15 amino acids. As DNA, the CDR3 is TGTGCCAGCAGCCCCGGGACAGGGGCGGCCTATGGCTACACCTTC. Translated: CASSPGTGAAYGYTF.

The V gene is TRBV29-1, the J gene TRBJ1-1, with D unresolved. The CDR3 contains 13 residues. The germline V gene encodes CDR1 SQVTM and CDR2 ANQGSEA. CDR3 bases: TGCAGTGTGGCCTATGTGGATGGCACTGAAGCTTTCTTT. This sequence encodes CSVAYVDGTEAFF.

V and J are TRBV9 and TRBJ2-3, with TRBD2 identical over 8 bases. The junction had 4 bases not matched to a gene; V was cut back by 3 bases and J by 4 bases. The CDR3 is 14 residues long. Germline assignment: CDR1 SGDLS and CDR2 YYNGEE. For the CDR3, the DNA is TGTGCCAGCAGCGCCGACGGGGGGGCAGATACGCAGTATTTT. Translation: CASSADGGADTQYF.

This chain connects TRBV5-1 to TRBJ2-3; D not resolved. V lost 0 bases and J 6 bases, leaving 17 bases between the germline ends. CDR3 length: 16 residues. Germline assignment: CDR1 SGHRS and CDR2 YFSETQ. CDR3 sequence (DNA): TGCGCCAGCAGCTTGGTTGGGGTACCCCTCGGGGATACGCAGTATTTT. This sequence encodes CASSLVGVPLGDTQYF.

The rearrangement links TRBV5-6 to TRBJ2-7; D call uncertain. With 4 bases removed from V and 1 base from J, the gap between germline ends came to 9 bases. Germline V gives CDR1 SGHDT, CDR2 YYEEEE. The CDR3 has 13 amino acids. The CDR3 sequence is CASSRTASYEQYV. The CDR3 DNA is TGTGCCAGCAGCCGGACGGCATCCTACGAGCAGTACGTC.

V and J are TRBV5-6 and TRBJ1-2; 9 bases align to TRBD1. J gave up 5 bases and V 4 bases, and 3 bases lay outside the gene matches. The germline V gene encodes CDR1 SGHDT and CDR2 YYEEEE. This CDR3 has 13 amino acids. CDR3 sequence (DNA): TGTGCCAGCAGCCCGGGACAGGGTTATGGCTACACCTTC. This translates into CASSPGQGYGYTF.

The gene calls are TRBV6-4 and TRBJ2-2; D is possibly TRBD2 (5 bases). V lost 0 bases and J lost 1, with 15 bases in between. Germline CDR1 is MRHNA and CDR2 is SNTAGT. The length of the CDR3 is 18 residues. CDR3 nucleotide sequence: TGTGCCAGCAGTGACTCGAGGGTGCCCGGGGTGAACACCGGGGAGCTGTTTTTT. This encodes CASSDSRVPGVNTGELFF.

The genes are TRBV19 and TRBJ2-3, with 10 bases aligning to TRBD2. Germline CDR1 and CDR2: LNHDA and SQIVND (reference sequence). The CDR3 has 16 amino acids. V shed 5 bases, J shed 0 bases, and the junction held 5 bases outside the gene matches. CDR3 residues: CASSRWTSGSTDTQYF. For the CDR3, the DNA is TGTGCCAGTAGTCGCTGGACTAGCGGTAGCACAGATACGCAGTATTTT.

This chain connects TRBV2 to TRBJ1-2; TRBD1 might be the D (6 bases). This CDR3 contains 12 residues. Germline-derived CDR1 and CDR2 are SNHLY and FYNNEI. Trimming left V 7 bases short and J 5 bases short, with 11 bases between. The CDR3 bases are TGTGCCAGCATCCGGGACATATATGGCTACACCTTC. Translating it yields CASIRDIYGYTF.

This sequence joins TRBV5-3 and TRBJ1-1; D might be TRBD1 (5 bases). TRBV5-3 is known as an ORF, though its function is uncertain. V lost 4 bases, J lost 3 bases, and 22 bases lay in between. The CDR3 runs 17 residues. CDR3 loop: CARSPGRGVAGHTEAFF. In DNA form, the CDR3 reads TGTGCCAGAAGCCCAGGACGGGGGGTAGCGGGGCACACTGAAGCTTTCTTT.

This sequence joins TRBV19 and TRBJ1-1; TRBD1 aligns across 8 bases. Losses at the gene ends were 5 bases for V and 6 bases for J; bases not matched to a gene: 5. This CDR3 is built from 13 residues. The germline CDR1 and CDR2 sequences are LNHDA and SQIVND (reference sequence). DNA for the CDR3: TGTGCCAGTAGTCTGTCAGGGGGCCCTGAAGCTTTCTTT. This encodes CASSLSGGPEAFF.

The J gene is TRBJ1-5, the V gene TRBV27; TRBD1 aligns across 7 bases. J gave up 2 bases and V 0 bases, and 1 base lay outside the gene matches. CDR3 size: 15 residues. In germline, CDR1 is MNHEY, CDR2 SMNVEV (reference sequence). CDR3 region: CASSLSQGGNQPQHF. The DNA of the CDR3 is TGTGCCAGCAGTTTATCCCAGGGGGGCAATCAGCCCCAGCATTTT.

This clone was detected only once. This chain connects TRBV7-2 to TRBJ1-6; D is ambiguous. The CDR3 contains 17 residues. V was trimmed by 5 bases and J by 7 bases, leaving 21 bases between them. The germline gives CDR1 SGHTA, CDR2 FQGNSA. The CDR3 region is CASSKYTGRGANSPLHF. CDR3 nucleotides: TGTGCCAGCAGCAAATACACCGGACGCGGCGCCAATTCACCCCTCCACTTT.

CDR3 bases: TGTGCCAGCAGCCCCGGGACAGAAGCCTCCTACGAGCAGTACTTC. This sequence encodes CASSPGTEASYEQYF. The rearrangement uses TRBV4-2 and TRBJ2-7; 7 bases line up with TRBD1. The V segment lost 4 bases and the J segment 0 bases; nucleotides outside the gene matches: 6. The CDR3 length is 15 residues. Germline CDR1 LGHNA, CDR2 YNFKEQ.